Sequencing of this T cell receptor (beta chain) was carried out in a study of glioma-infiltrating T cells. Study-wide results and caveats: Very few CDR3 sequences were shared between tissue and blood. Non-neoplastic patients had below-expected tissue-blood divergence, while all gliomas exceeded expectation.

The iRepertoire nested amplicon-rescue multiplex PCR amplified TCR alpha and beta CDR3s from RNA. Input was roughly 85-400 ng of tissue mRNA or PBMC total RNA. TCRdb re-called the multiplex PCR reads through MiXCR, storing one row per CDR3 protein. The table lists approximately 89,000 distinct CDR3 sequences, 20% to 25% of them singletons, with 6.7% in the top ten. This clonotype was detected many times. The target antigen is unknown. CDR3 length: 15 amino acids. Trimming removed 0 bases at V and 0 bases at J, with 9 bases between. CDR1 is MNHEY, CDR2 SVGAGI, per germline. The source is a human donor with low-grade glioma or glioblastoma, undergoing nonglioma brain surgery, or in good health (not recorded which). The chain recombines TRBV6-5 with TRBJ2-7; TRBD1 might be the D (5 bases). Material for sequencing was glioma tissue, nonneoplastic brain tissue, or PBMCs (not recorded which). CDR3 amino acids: CASSYSLGVSYEQYF. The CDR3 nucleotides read TGTGCCAGCAGTTACTCGTTAGGGGTCTCCTACGAGCAGTACTTC.